This TCR beta chain was documented in a study of radiotherapy plus CTLA-4 blockade in lung cancer. CDR3 length: 15 amino acids. J lost 6 bases, V lost 7 bases, and 11 bases had no gene match. Germline loops: CDR1 SQVTM, CDR2 ANQGSEA. The table came from immunoSEQ multiplex PCR; TCRdb's copy has only in-frame clones and leaves some out. The sample consists of under 50,000 clones, 75% to 85% of them appearing once. Specimen: peripheral blood, collected from a patient treated with radiotherapy plus ipilimumab. The V gene is TRBV29-1, the J gene TRBJ2-1; 11 positions agree with TRBD1. This sequence was found in a human donor with non-small cell lung cancer that progressed on radiotherapy plus ipilimumab. CDR3 residues: CSASGGQGAGNEQFF. The CDR3 nucleotides read TGCAGCGCTTCAGGAGGACAGGGGGCCGGCAATGAGCAGTTCTTC.